This T cell receptor (beta chain) was observed in a study of cytomegalovirus exposure and HLA in healthy donors (dated by TCRdb to 2017 to 2019). About the investigation overall: An earlier analysis of around 600 of the donors reported 250 to 350 Gb of sequence data and 100 million to 140 million unique TCR beta sequences from 190 million or so T cells. Roughly 300 gigabases of sequencing data and 78 million or so unique TCR sequences were included in an early release covering about 600 HLA-typed donors. The genetic ancestry cluster associated with self-reported Caucasian donors included 80% to 90% of the 300 to 450 genotyped donors. The study was designed to test whether signatures of past pathogen exposure could be identified by cataloging public T cell receptors. The study used immunosequencing to profile the T cell repertoires of approximately 690 subjects and linked those repertoires to cytomegalovirus serostatus. In addition to the first cohort of roughly 670 subjects, a separate validation cohort of under 150 different subjects was used. To predict cytomegalovirus infection status, the study combined high-throughput TCR immunosequencing, statistical association of individual TCRs with disease status, and machine learning. To study patterns of TCR occurrence, a later analysis re-analyzed previously published TCR beta repertoires from 600 to 750 donors and added high-resolution HLA genotyping. The later analysis used no new phenotypic data to find candidate immune exposures, relying instead on TCR beta sequences and their occurrence across donors. An earlier analysis of 450 to 750 of the donors used high-throughput TCR beta sequencing to judge whether each TCR beta V gene segment behaved as functional or pseudogenic. Donor age, sex, ethnicity and CMV serostatus were compiled together with the repertoire data. In a later genetic analysis, genome-wide SNP genotypes for about 65% of the roughly 670 donors were used, and that subset was treated as a discovery cohort. All discovery cohort repertoires had been generated using a single sequencing platform. HLA typing included class I and class II loci at four-digit resolution. Typing coverage differed by locus: A, B, C, DRB1 and DQB1 were typed in about 620-640 donors, DQA1 in about 500, DPA1 in 606, and DPB1 in roughly 450. Several DR-DQ haplotypes were handled as single units for association and clustering because linkage in the cohort was strong. Among some 400 genotyped donors of the cohort, an average of approximately 220,000 unique TCR beta nucleotide sequences was sequenced per donor, of which approximately 19% were non-productive. What the work shows at the level of the full study, not this receptor alone: The authors suggested that the approach could potentially be extended to other disease states and immunological phenotypes. In vitro tests confirmed that a few of the cytomegalovirus-associated TCR beta chains recognize cytomegalovirus antigens. Linkage disequilibrium might explain the correlated functional status among segregating V segments, but an unknown experimental factor could not be excluded. Across donors, most TCR sequences were observed very rarely, whereas some public TCRs were present in many individuals. The classifier was reported to diagnose cytomegalovirus status with high specificity and sensitivity in both the original and validation cohorts. Some IMGT-functional V segments, including TRBV6-2 and TRBV6-3, could not be told apart with the 87-base-pair reads, so those segments were excluded. In an earlier analysis of fewer than 700 of the donors, most TCR beta V segments appeared in productive rearrangements about 87% or about 30% of the time, broadly matching IMGT annotations. According to a later analysis, most CMV-associated TCR beta chains appeared to be HLA-restricted, and the HLA associations seemed to be driven largely by CMV exposure. A further reported finding was that TCR beta sequences accurately predicted the HLA-A and HLA-B alleles for most subjects in the first cohort. This cohort had only TCR beta chains sequenced, and the lack of alpha or paired-chain data limited which features could be detected. A total of around 150 TCR beta chains were listed by the study as associated with cytomegalovirus. A later genetic analysis reported fewer N-insertions in productive TCRs among donors in an Asian-associated ancestry cluster than the approximately 670-donor mean. A cluster of highly shared sequence variants was judged likely to be a technical artifact of the sequencing pipeline. Compared with equally common non-associated chains, HLA-associated TCR beta chains in a later analysis were more clonally expanded and had lower generation probabilities. In a later genetic analysis, a missense DCLRE1C variant was associated with V-gene and J-gene trimming of TCR beta chains, and the association was replicated in an independent cohort. Because HLA typing was missing for some donors at each locus, association tests included only the typed subset. Because counts were too low, roughly 17 rarely observed V segments, including chromosome 9 orphons, were left out of the earlier analysis of a few hundred of the donors. Assigning TCR associations to individual alleles was difficult when HLA alleles, especially DR and DQ, strongly co-occurred. A later analysis associated some 17,000 TCR beta sequences with specific HLA alleles at a false discovery rate of 0.05. The presence/absence analyses assumed that sequencing depth was roughly uniform across donors, and that assumption may not be true. In a later analysis, TCR association rates were found to vary across HLA loci, with the most associated TCRs seen for DRB1 alleles and the fewest for HLA-C alleles. According to a later analysis, parvovirus B19, influenza, CMV and Epstein-Barr virus appeared linked to several top co-occurrence clusters. Immune exposure information for the cohort was limited to CMV serostatus.

Comment on this clone: Its specific antigen is unknown. No base qualities exist here, and no much larger clone lies one base off it.

The cohort comprised 710 or so healthy bone marrow donors. At the time of sampling, all cohort members were nominally healthy, though unrecorded immune exposures were likely present. The donor was CMV seropositive and belonged to the group of about 290 seropositive cohort members. A peripheral blood sample was provided by each donor, and peripheral blood mononuclear cells were used for TCR beta sequencing. Genomic DNA extraction from the blood cell samples was performed with the Qiagen DNeasy Blood Extraction Kit. Reading from cysteine to phenylalanine, the CDR3 counts 16 amino acids. Only the CDR3 part of the read is kept: 48 bases, read in frame from the first base. After removal of 1 base from V and 2 bases from J, the junction retains 5 bases not matched to a gene. As encoded in the germline V gene, CDR1 is SGHDT while CDR2 is YYEEEE. The library relied on the immunoSEQ multiplex PCR assay. For the multiplex PCR, a mixture combining 60 forward primers for TCR Vbeta segments and 13 reverse primers for TCR Jbeta segments was used. Amplification of the CDR3 region of rearranged TCR beta genes was performed with a multiplex PCR assay on genomic DNA. Amplified TCR beta libraries were sequenced as 87-base-pair reads on the Illumina HiSeq System. The paper's data handling went like this. A later analysis tallied approximately 87 million unique TCR beta chains across the 666 repertoires, and about 10 million of those chains were shared by two or more donors. A nearest-neighbor algorithm error-corrected the raw reads and collapsed the reads into unique sequences, merging closely related sequences to remove PCR and sequencing errors. To assign V, D and J gene segments, CDR3 sequences were aligned to IMGT reference sequences. For a sequence to be retained, at least a six-nucleotide match to both a V gene segment and a J gene segment was required. A rearrangement was called productive if the CDR3 had no stop codons and remained in frame with V and J, and every other rearrangement was called non-productive. Following IMGT convention, CDR3 was defined as the stretch from the second conserved V-encoded cysteine up to the conserved J-encoded phenylalanine. In an earlier analysis of approximately 500 of the donors, sequences lacking an unambiguous match to a single V gene segment were excluded. In an earlier analysis of more than 500 of the donors, a V segment was called functional when productive rearrangements were above 56.7%, and segregating when the standard deviation between donors exceeded 5%. To diagnose cytomegalovirus status from the catalog of TCR beta chain sequences, a statistical classification framework was built. In a later analysis, TCR nucleotide sequences were compared against IMGT/GENE-DB human TR gene sequences so that V and J genes could be assigned. In a later analysis, CDR3 sequences and most-parsimonious VDJ recombination scenarios were assigned using the TCRdist pipeline. A later analysis defined each TCR beta chain by its CDR3 amino acid sequence plus V-gene family, and excluded reads lacking a unique V-gene family. As a way to deal with suspected cross-contamination and a sequencing artifact, a later analysis dropped over 550 nucleotide sequences that were highly shared and had low generation probability. In a later analysis, a clonal expansion index for each public chain was calculated from normalized within-repertoire ranks of inferred template counts. A later analysis computed generation probabilities with a VDJ recombination model fitted to out-of-frame rearrangements, and checked the results against IGoR. A later analysis scored TCR-TCR, TCR-HLA and TCR-CMV co-occurrence with hypergeometric tests, applying a repertoire-size bias correction to TCR pairs. A later analysis estimated false discovery rates by permuting HLA or CMV assignments 20 times. In a later analysis, co-occurring TCRs were grouped using DBSCAN, and TCRdist sequence similarity was added for clustering within HLA-allele-positive subsets. Repertoires with fewer than 30,000 or more than 120,000 public chains were left out of co-occurrence clustering, as were several repertoires with anomalous nucleotide sharing. TCRdb provides this immuneACCESS table in a form limited to in-frame rearrangements. Some clones are lacking; in checked studies, under half of them reflect an unresolved V gene, and why the rest are absent is not known. V, J and clone size derive from that table, while D and trimming were established from the DNA sequence. The table for this sample lists tens of thousands of clones; approximately 60% of them were counted only once. 20% to 25% of the sample belongs to the ten largest clones.

This TCR came from a woman between 50 and 59 years old in good health and CMV-seropositive. This sequence uses TRBV5-6 and TRBJ2-3; a stretch of 9 junction bases matches TRBD2. Sequencing was carried out using PBMCs. The nucleotide sequence is TGTGCCAGCAGCTTGCCCCGACTAGCGGTCACAGATACGCAGTATTTT. The encoded protein is CASSLPRLAVTDTQYF. The CDR3, completed at both ends by the reference TRBV5-6 and TRBJ2-3 genes, gives the full variable domain DAGVTQSPTHLIKTRGQQVTLRCSPKSGHDTVSWYQQALGQGPQFIFQYYEEEERQRGNFPDRFSGHQFPNYSSELNVNALLLGDSALYLCASSLPRLAVTDTQYFGPGTRLTVL.